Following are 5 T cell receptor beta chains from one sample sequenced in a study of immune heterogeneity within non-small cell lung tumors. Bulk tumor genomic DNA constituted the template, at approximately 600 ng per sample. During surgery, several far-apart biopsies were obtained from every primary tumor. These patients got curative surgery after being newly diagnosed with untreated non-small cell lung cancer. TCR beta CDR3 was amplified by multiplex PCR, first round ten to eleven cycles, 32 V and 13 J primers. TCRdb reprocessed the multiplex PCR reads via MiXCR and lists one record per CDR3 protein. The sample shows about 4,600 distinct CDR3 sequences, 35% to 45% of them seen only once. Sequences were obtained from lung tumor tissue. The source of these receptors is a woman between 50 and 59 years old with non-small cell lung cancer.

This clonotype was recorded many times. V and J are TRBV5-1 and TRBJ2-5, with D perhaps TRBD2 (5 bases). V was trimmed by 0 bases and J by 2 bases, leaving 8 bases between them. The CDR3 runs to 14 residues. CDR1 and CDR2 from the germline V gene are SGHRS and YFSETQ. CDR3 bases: TGCGCCAGCAGCTTGGCAGGACTTCAAGAGACCCAGTACTTC. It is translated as CASSLAGLQETQYF.

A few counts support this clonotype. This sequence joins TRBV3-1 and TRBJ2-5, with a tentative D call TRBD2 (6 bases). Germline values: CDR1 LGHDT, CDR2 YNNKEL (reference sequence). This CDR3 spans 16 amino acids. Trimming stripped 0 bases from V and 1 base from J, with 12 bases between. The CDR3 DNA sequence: TGTGCCAGCAGCCAAGATTGGAGGGAAGCCCAAGAGACCCAGTACTTC. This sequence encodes CASSQDWREAQETQYF.

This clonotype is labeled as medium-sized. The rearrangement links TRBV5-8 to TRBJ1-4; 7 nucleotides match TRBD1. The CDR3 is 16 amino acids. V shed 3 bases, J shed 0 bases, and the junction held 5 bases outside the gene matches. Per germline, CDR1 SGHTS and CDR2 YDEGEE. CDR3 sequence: CASSSSTGATNEKLFF. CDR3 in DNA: TGTGCCAGCAGCTCATCTACAGGGGCAACTAATGAAAAACTGTTTTTT.

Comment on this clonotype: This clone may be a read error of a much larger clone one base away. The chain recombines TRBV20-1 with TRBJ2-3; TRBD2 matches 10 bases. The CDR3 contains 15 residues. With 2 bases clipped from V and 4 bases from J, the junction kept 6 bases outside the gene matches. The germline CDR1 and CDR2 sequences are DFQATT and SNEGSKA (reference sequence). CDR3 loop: CSARHSGGMADTQYF. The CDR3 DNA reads TGCAGTGCTAGACATAGCGGGGGGATGGCAGATACGCAGTATTTT.

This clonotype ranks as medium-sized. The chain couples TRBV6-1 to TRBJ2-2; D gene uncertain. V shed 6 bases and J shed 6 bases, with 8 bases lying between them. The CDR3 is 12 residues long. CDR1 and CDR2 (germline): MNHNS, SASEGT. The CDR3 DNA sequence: TGTGCCAGCAGGGAAAAAGCCGGGGAGCTGTTTTTT. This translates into CASREKAGELFF.